The text below deals with one TCR beta chain. Antigen specificity is unknown. The data stem from a study of T-cell memory formation after mild COVID-19. Study information: Among the donors, TCR clusters were largely specific to each donor.

One entry per CDR3 protein, called by TCRdb with MiXCR from the 5' RACE reads. The sample holds about 560,000 distinct CDR3 sequences; 20% to 25% are singletons and the top ten take 8.4%. Study findings and constraints: Whereas later expanders leaned CD4+, clones contracting day 15 to 85 showed a balanced CD4/CD8 makeup. The study detected some responding clones in pre-infection memory, suggesting cross-reactive memory joined. The CD4+ clones that contracted clustered mainly within CM and EM, and the CD8+ clones concentrated in EMRA.

Sequencing was done on a sample of PBMCs or a T cell subset sorted from them (not recorded which). This TCR derives from an adult woman who had mild COVID-19 (a few samples of this study predate the infection). Cell type and time point are not known.

The CDR3 protein is CASSLSPQADYGYTF. The DNA for the CDR3 is TGTGCCAGCAGTTTATCCCCCCAAGCGGACTATGGCTACACCTTC. The genes are TRBV12-3 or TRBV12-4 and TRBJ1-2; no definite D call. CDR3 length equals 15 residues. The ends were cut back, 2 bases at V and 3 bases at J, with 13 bases in the middle.